The source of this T cell receptor beta chain is a study of blood T cell repertoires in COVID-19. Study as a whole: Sites across the United States, Italy and Spain contributed samples from acute and convalescent COVID-19. In each case, the material was cDNA or gDNA derived from T cells, B-cell-depleted T cells, or PBMCs.

As handled by the study authors: From reference gene primer amplification, estimates of nucleated cell counts were derived. Clones were sequenced by immunoSEQ multiplex PCR, and TCRdb holds only the in-frame ones, with some missing. V, J and clone size were drawn from that table, and D and trimming were deduced from the DNA. The top ten clones hold 18% of a sample with some 8,000 clones, about 88% of them seen once. CDR3 size: 12 residues. Deletions cut 6 bases from V and 5 bases from J, with 10 bases between. Germline lookup yields CDR1 MNHNY and CDR2 SVGAGI (reference sequence). This clonotype originated in a human donor with active COVID-19. The donor label of this sample is uncertain. The rearrangement links TRBV6-6 to TRBJ1-1, with unresolved D. What was sequenced was peripheral blood. Written as DNA, the CDR3 is TGTGCCAGCAGCTACGCGAGGACTGAAGCTTTCTTT. Amino acid sequence: CASSYARTEAFF.